These 30 T cell receptor beta chains were sequenced from one sample in a study of early T cells in non-severe SARS-CoV-2 infection. TCRdb fed the 5' RACE reads into MiXCR, producing one record per CDR3 protein. The repertoire holds fewer than 100,000 distinct CDR3 sequences, with about a sixth as singletons. What was sequenced was whole blood. The receptors here all came from an adult who was a healthcare worker with PCR-confirmed SARS-CoV-2 infection or an uninfected control (not recorded which).

V gene TRBV5-1 combines with J gene TRBJ2-5; unclear D gene. CDR3 length equals 14 residues. Germline-derived CDR1 and CDR2 are SGHRS and YFSETQ. Trimming took off 4 bases at V and 5 bases at J, with 15 bases between the two ends. CDR3 DNA sequence: TGCGCCAGCAGCCCCGCATTGGCAGAGGAGACCCAGTACTTC. Amino acid sequence: CASSPALAEETQYF.

This clonotype was detected only a few times. This sequence joins TRBV7-2 and TRBJ2-7, with TRBD2 identical over 11 bases. V was clipped by 2 bases and J by 6 bases; unmatched bases: 12. The CDR3 covers 17 residues. Germline V gene sequence: CDR1 SGHTA, CDR2 FQGNSA. In DNA, the CDR3 is TGTGCCAGCAGCTTAACCTTATTAGCGGGAGGGTTCGGCGAGCAGTACTTC. This codes for CASSLTLLAGGFGEQYF.

This rearrangement joins TRBV6-5 to TRBJ2-1; 10 bases are a match to TRBD2. V lost 2 bases to trimming and J lost 7 bases; unmatched junction nucleotides: 8. The CDR3 has 16 residues. CDR1 is MNHEY, CDR2 SVGAGI, per germline. CDR3 residues: CASSYGLAGDINEQFF. CDR3 nucleotides: TGTGCCAGCAGTTACGGGCTAGCGGGAGACATAAATGAGCAGTTCTTC.

In this sample, this clonotype turned up a few times. The CDR3 nucleotides read TGTGCCAGCAGCTTACTTGGGACCTCACAAGAGACCCAGTACTTC. This sequence encodes CASSLLGTSQETQYF. V and J are TRBV11-2 and TRBJ2-5, with D perhaps being TRBD1 or TRBD2 (5 bases each). This CDR3 is 15 amino acids long. The ends were cut back, 2 bases at V and 2 bases at J, with 12 bases in the middle. Germline loops: CDR1 SGHAT, CDR2 FQNNGV.

This clonotype has just one count. The J gene is TRBJ2-3, the V gene TRBV20-1; 11 nucleotides line up with TRBD2. Germline lookup yields CDR1 DFQATT and CDR2 SNEGSKA (reference sequence). The CDR3 totals 15 residues. V lost 6 bases to trimming and J lost 0 bases; unmatched junction nucleotides: 5. This chain's CDR3 is CSAGTSGASTDTQYF. The CDR3 coding sequence is TGCAGTGCGGGGACTAGCGGAGCCAGCACAGATACGCAGTATTTT.

V is TRBV7-8 and J is TRBJ2-3; TRBD1 is a possible D gene (5 bases). Trimming removed 0 bases at V and 0 bases at J, with 13 bases between. This CDR3 is 17 amino acids long. Germline V gene lookup returns CDR1 SGHVS and CDR2 FQNEAQ. For the CDR3, the DNA is TGTGCCAGCAGCTTAGCGGTCCAGGGTCTTAGCACAGATACGCAGTATTTT. It yields the protein CASSLAVQGLSTDTQYF.

This chain joins TRBV24-1 and TRBJ2-2; D remains unclear. The CDR3 covers 15 residues. The germline V gene encodes CDR1 KGHDR and CDR2 SFDVKD. V was shortened by 0 bases and J by 2 bases, with 6 bases between the two germline ends. The CDR3 bases are TGTGCCACCAGTGATTTGAACGGAAACACCGGGGAGCTGTTTTTT. This encodes CATSDLNGNTGELFF.

This rearrangement joins TRBV7-2 to TRBJ1-4; maybe TRBD1 (5 bases). Germline CDR1 is SGHTA and CDR2 is FQGNSA. CDR3 length: 17 residues. Deletions cut 4 bases from V and 0 bases from J, with 15 bases between. CDR3 region: CASSWGRRSATNEKLFF. CDR3 nucleotide sequence: TGTGCCAGCAGCTGGGGGAGGCGGAGCGCAACTAATGAAAAACTGTTTTTT. Complete variable domain (other parts from reference TRBV7-2 and TRBJ1-4): GAGVSQSPSNKVTEKGKDVELRCDPISGHTALYWYRQSLGQGLEFLIYFQGNSAPDKSGLPSDRFSAERTGGSVSTLTIQRTQQEDSAVYLCASSWGRRSATNEKLFFGSGTQLSVL.

This clonotype has just a few counts. V usage is TRBV19 and J usage is TRBJ2-6; 7 bases match TRBD2. V dropped 7 bases and J dropped 16; count of bases not matched to a gene: 16. The CDR3 contains 14 residues. Germline V gene data show CDR1 as LNHDA and CDR2 as SQIVND (reference sequence). CDR3: CASTSGPRVLTLTF. The CDR3 nucleotides are TGTGCCAGTACTAGCGGACCGCGCGTGTTGACGCTGACTTTC.

CDR3: CARVGEGRNQPQHF. CDR3 DNA sequence: TGTGCGCGTGTCGGGGAGGGGAGAAATCAGCCCCAGCATTTT. The chain is built from TRBV27 and TRBJ1-5; D is possibly TRBD1 (5 bases). In germline, CDR1 is MNHEY, CDR2 SMNVEV (reference sequence). The CDR3 totals 14 residues.

At least ten counts were recorded for this clonotype. The chain uses TRBV20-1 and TRBJ2-1; 11 bases align to TRBD1. The germline V gene has CDR1 DFQATT and CDR2 SNEGSKA (reference sequence). This CDR3 has 17 residues. Unmatched junction bases numbered 8, after V lost 3 bases and J lost 1 base. CDR3 sequence reads: CSARRAGTGGSYNEQFF. As DNA, the CDR3 is TGCAGTGCTAGGAGGGCTGGGACAGGGGGTTCCTACAATGAGCAGTTCTTC.

This clonotype was observed a few times. The chain has TRBV6-6 and TRBJ2-1; TRBD2 matches 16 bases. Germline-derived CDR1 and CDR2 are MNHNY and SVGAGI (reference sequence). The CDR3 totals 19 residues. V gave up 5 bases and J gave up 0 bases; unmatched junction bases: 7. CDR3 amino acids: CASSLRGLAGGSSYNEQFF. DNA for the CDR3: TGTGCCAGCAGTCTAAGGGGACTAGCGGGGGGGAGCTCCTACAATGAGCAGTTCTTC.

The V and J genes are TRBV7-2 and TRBJ1-2; TRBD1 aligns across 7 bases. With 7 bases clipped from V and 6 bases from J, the junction kept 5 bases outside the gene matches. The CDR3 consists of 12 residues. The germline V gene encodes CDR1 SGHTA and CDR2 FQGNSA. This CDR3 reads CASNDREHGYTF. The CDR3, as DNA: TGTGCCAGCAACGACAGGGAGCATGGCTACACCTTC.

This clonotype was counted only a few times. The chain is built from TRBV11-2 and TRBJ2-2; no clear D gene. The V gene's germline CDR1 is SGHAT and CDR2 FQNNGV. Between the trimmed V and J ends, which lost 4 bases and 6 bases, there was a span of 15 bases. This CDR3 contains 15 residues. CDR3 bases: TGTGCCAGCAGCTCCCACCGCTCCGAGGCCGGGGAGCTGTTTTTT. Amino acid sequence: CASSSHRSEAGELFF.

This clonotype was seen a few times. The chain employs TRBV20-1 and TRBJ2-1; 9 nucleotides line up with TRBD2. The CDR3 contains 12 residues. Germline-derived CDR1 and CDR2 are DFQATT and SNEGSKA (reference sequence). Trimming took 3 bases from V and 7 from J; bases not matched to a gene: 1. DNA for the CDR3: TGCAGTGCTAGTACTAGCGGGAATGAGCAGTTCTTC. Protein: CSASTSGNEQFF.

This clonotype has more than one count but fewer than ten. The chain combines TRBV24-1 with TRBJ2-7; TRBD1 aligns across 8 bases. V was pared by 4 bases and J by 6 bases, with 7 bases of the junction left unmatched. Germline V gene data show CDR1 as KGHDR and CDR2 as SFDVKD. The CDR3 runs 14 residues. CDR3 in amino acids: CATSDGTGGSEQYF. CDR3 coding DNA: TGTGCCACCAGTGACGGAACAGGGGGAAGCGAGCAGTACTTC.

V usage is TRBV9 and J usage is TRBJ1-6; D not resolved. Per germline, CDR1 SGDLS and CDR2 YYNGEE. The ends were cut back, 0 bases at V and 8 bases at J, with 12 bases in the middle. The CDR3 consists of 15 residues. This CDR3 is CASSVGGGSDSPLHF. CDR3 nucleotide sequence: TGTGCCAGCAGCGTAGGGGGAGGGAGCGATTCACCCCTCCACTTT. The full variable domain, with the rest looked up from reference TRBV9 and TRBJ1-6, is DSGVTQTPKHLITATGQRVTLRCSPRSGDLSVYWYQQSLDQGLQFLIQYYNGEERAKGNILERFSAQQFPDLHSELNLSSLELGDSALYFCASSVGGGSDSPLHFGNGTRLTVT.

CDR3 in amino acids: CASSQSGREGETQYF. The CDR3 DNA follows: TGTGCCAGCAGCCAAAGCGGGAGAGAGGGAGAGACCCAGTACTTC. The rearrangement joins TRBV3-1 to TRBJ2-5; 8 positions match TRBD2. Unmatched junction bases numbered 6, after V lost 2 bases and J lost 4 bases. CDR3 length: 15 residues. CDR1 LGHDT and CDR2 YNNKEL come from the germline V gene (reference sequence).

This clonotype was seen a few times. V and J are TRBV7-6 and TRBJ2-1; D call uncertain. Trimming removed 7 bases from V and 3 bases from J, with 10 bases in between. Germline loops: CDR1 SGHVS, CDR2 FNYEAQ. The CDR3 spans 13 residues. In DNA form, the CDR3 reads TGTGCCAGCACCACGTGGGGCTACAATGAGCAGTTCTTC. Translating gives CASTTWGYNEQFF.

This clonotype was observed a few times. The V and J genes are TRBV12-5 and TRBJ2-5; D possibly corresponds to TRBD2 (5 bases). Germline CDR1 LGHNT, CDR2 FRNRAP. V was clipped by 6 bases and J by 6 bases, with 14 bases between them. The CDR3 loop spans 13 amino acids. Here the CDR3 reads CASGPGGGQTQYF. The CDR3 DNA is TGTGCTAGTGGCCCGGGTGGCGGGCAGACCCAGTACTTC.

This clonotype was detected many times. The chain employs TRBV5-6 and TRBJ2-7; D remains ambiguous. V lost 4 bases and J 4 bases, leaving 9 bases between the germline ends. CDR1 is SGHDT, CDR2 YYEEEE, per germline. The CDR3 is 12 amino acids. CDR3 in amino acids: CASSRTEYEQYF. In DNA form, the CDR3 reads TGTGCCAGCAGCCGGACCGAGTACGAGCAGTACTTC.

This chain joins TRBV28 and TRBJ2-3, with 15 nucleotides matching TRBD2. The J segment lost 2 bases and the V segment lost 6 bases, leaving 6 bases of the junction unmatched. This CDR3 has 17 amino acids. Germline loops: CDR1 MDHEN, CDR2 SYDVKM. CDR3 in DNA: TGTGCCAGCAGCGGGACTAGCGGGGGGACCCTCACAGATACGCAGTATTTT. It yields the protein CASSGTSGGTLTDTQYF.

Remarks on this clonotype: One end of the junction fails to match germline, which may point to a read error. This chain connects TRBV11-3 to TRBJ2-1, with 12 bases that match TRBD2. The CDR3 has 19 amino acids. Per the germline V gene, CDR1 is SGHNT and CDR2 is YENEEA. CDR3 region: CTSSAPTSGGRSSYNEQFF. CDR3 in DNA: TGTACCAGCAGCGCCCCGACTAGCGGGGGCCGAAGCTCCTACAATGAGCAGTTCTTC. Looking up the rest from reference TRBV11-3 and TRBJ2-1 gives the full variable domain: EAGVVQSPRYKIIEKKQPVAFWCNPISGHNTLYWYLQNLGQGPELLIRYENEEAVDDSQLPKDRFSAERLKGVDSTLKIQPAELGDSAVYLCTSSAPTSGGRSSYNEQFFGPGTRLTVL.

This clonotype was counted at least ten times. The rearrangement joins TRBV10-3 to TRBJ1-5; D gene unclear. Trimming took off 8 bases at V and 5 bases at J, with 10 bases between the two ends. This CDR3 has 12 residues. CDR1 is ENHRY and CDR2 is SYGVKD in the germline V gene. The CDR3 here is CAIGGRDQPQHF. The CDR3 DNA is TGTGCCATCGGCGGTCGGGATCAGCCCCAGCATTTT.

V and J are TRBV29-1 and TRBJ2-1; tentatively, D is TRBD2 (6 bases). The CDR3 runs 12 residues. With 8 bases removed from V and 5 bases from J, the gap between germline ends came to 13 bases. Germline CDR1 reads SQVTM; CDR2 reads ANQGSEA. The CDR3 bases are TGCAGCTCTCGGTGGGGGGACAATGAGCAGTTCTTC. Its protein is CSSRWGDNEQFF.

The J gene is TRBJ1-2, the V gene TRBV7-9; 9 bases are a match to TRBD1. CDR1 and CDR2 (germline): SEHNR, FQNEAQ (reference sequence). J was trimmed by 3 bases and V by 0 bases; bases with no gene match: 8. CDR3 length: 17 amino acids. CDR3 DNA: TGTGCCAGCAGCTTAGCCTCGTACAGGGGGCCGGACTATGGCTACACCTTC. It yields the protein CASSLASYRGPDYGYTF.

This CDR3 is CASSLATGMVTGELFF. The CDR3 nucleotides are TGTGCCAGCAGCTTGGCCACAGGGATGGTCACCGGGGAGCTGTTTTTT. The rearrangement links TRBV5-5 to TRBJ2-2; TRBD1 might be the D (6 bases). The V end lost 0 bases, the J end lost 4 bases, and 13 bases lay between the germline ends. CDR1 is SGHKS, CDR2 YYEKEE, per germline (reference sequence). CDR3 length: 16 residues. Together with reference TRBV5-5 and TRBJ2-2, the CDR3 gives the full variable domain: DAGVTQSPTHLIKTRGQQVTLRCSPISGHKSVSWYQQVLGQGPQFIFQYYEKEERGRGNFPDRFSARQFPNYSSELNVNALLLGDSALYLCASSLATGMVTGELFFGEGSRLTVL.

This clonotype was found a few times. The genes are TRBV18 and TRBJ2-3; 9 bases are shared with TRBD2. This CDR3 has 16 residues. The V gene's germline CDR1 is KGHSH and CDR2 LQKENI. The trim removed 5 bases at V and 3 bases at J, leaving 9 bases unmatched. CDR3: CASSSLSGSLTDTQYF. Written as DNA, the CDR3 is TGTGCCAGCTCATCCCTTAGCGGGAGTCTGACAGATACGCAGTATTTT.

This clonotype was seen a handful of times. The chain recombines TRBV11-2 with TRBJ2-2; D gene uncertain. This CDR3 has 13 residues. CDR1 and CDR2 from the germline V gene are SGHAT and FQNNGV. Deletions cut 3 bases from V and 5 bases from J, with 7 bases between. CDR3 sequence: CASSFRSTGELFF. The CDR3 DNA reads as TGTGCCAGCAGCTTTAGGTCAACCGGGGAGCTGTTTTTT.

This clonotype was found a few times. This chain connects TRBV24-1 to TRBJ2-2, with 7 bases fitting TRBD1. In germline, CDR1 is KGHDR, CDR2 SFDVKD. Trimming took 7 bases from V and 5 from J; bases not matched to a gene: 27. CDR3 size: 21 residues. In DNA form, the CDR3 reads TGTGCCACCAGAAGTGGTTCCCCGACGGGACAGTATCCGGTAGATACCGGGGAGCTGTTTTTT. This sequence encodes CATRSGSPTGQYPVDTGELFF.